The next 17 T cell receptor beta chains were all read from a single sample in a study of beta chain features in type 1 diabetes. What was sequenced were expressed TCRB transcripts, since all of the isolated RNA had been reverse transcribed. TCRdb keeps only in-frame clones here, not all; method: immunoSEQ multiplex PCR. The sample shows about 410,000 clones, approximately 15% of them seen only once. The sample consisted of naive CD4+ T cells from blood. These TCRs come from a man aged 30 to 39 in good health.

The V and J genes are TRBV9 and TRBJ2-1, with 10 nucleotides matching TRBD2. CDR1 and CDR2 from the germline V gene are SGDLS and YYNGEE. The V segment lost 4 bases and the J segment 1 base; nucleotides outside the gene matches: 8. The CDR3 is 17 amino acids. The CDR3 protein is CASSRVAGGSSYNEQFF. DNA for the CDR3: TGTGCCAGCAGCCGGGTAGCGGGGGGATCGTCCTACAATGAGCAGTTCTTC. The full variable domain, rest sourced from reference TRBV9 and TRBJ2-1, is DSGVTQTPKHLITATGQRVTLRCSPRSGDLSVYWYQQSLDQGLQFLIQYYNGEERAKGNILERFSAQQFPDLHSELNLSSLELGDSALYFCASSRVAGGSSYNEQFFGPGTRLTVL.

The rearrangement links TRBV5-1 to TRBJ1-1; unclear D gene. The CDR3 is 13 amino acids. Looked up from germline, CDR1 is SGHRS and CDR2 is YFSETQ. Trimming took 0 bases from V and 7 from J, leaving 10 bases between them. The CDR3 DNA is TGCGCCAGCAGCTTGGAAGGGCCAGGTGAAGCTTTCTTT. Encoded protein: CASSLEGPGEAFF.

A few counts support this clone. The chain's CDR3 is CASSLGSSGSVWYV. The CDR3 DNA follows: TGTGCCAGCAGCTTAGGATCCAGCGGGAGTGTGTGGTACGTC. V and J are TRBV7-2 and TRBJ2-7; 8 nucleotides agree with TRBD2. The CDR3 contains 14 residues. Germline values: CDR1 SGHTA, CDR2 FQGNSA. With 1 base clipped from V and 12 bases from J, the junction kept 11 bases outside the gene matches.

This clone appeared a few times. The sample contains more than one DNA sequence encoding this CDR3. The chain uses TRBV7-7 and TRBJ2-5, with 9 bases identical to TRBD1. V gave up 3 bases and J gave up 4 bases; unmatched junction bases: 0. The germline V gene has CDR1 SSHAT and CDR2 FNYEAQ (reference sequence). The length of the CDR3 is 13 residues. CDR3 region: CASSLDRGETQYF. The CDR3 nucleotides read TGTGCCAGCAGCTTGGACAGGGGAGAGACCCAGTACTTC.

The chain carries TRBV11-2 and TRBJ2-3; perhaps D is TRBD1 or TRBD2 (5 bases each). Germline lookup yields CDR1 SGHAT and CDR2 FQNNGV. Trimming pared 8 bases from V and 6 bases from J, leaving 12 bases between. CDR3 length equals 12 residues. Written as DNA, the CDR3 is TGTGCCAGCTCCTCCTGGGGGGATACGCAGTATTTT. Protein: CASSSWGDTQYF.

This clone was counted a few times. The rearrangement links TRBV9 to TRBJ2-7, with TRBD2 matching 8 bases. J was trimmed by 6 bases and V by 6 bases; bases with no gene match: 11. CDR3 length: 14 residues. Germline assignment: CDR1 SGDLS and CDR2 YYNGEE. CDR3 residues: CASNQGLALGEQYF. The CDR3 DNA reads TGTGCCAGCAACCAAGGACTAGCCTTGGGCGAGCAGTACTTC.

This clone was seen more than once but under ten times. The chain is built from TRBV7-9 and TRBJ1-1; D may be TRBD1 (6 bases). Deletions cut 5 bases from V and 1 base from J, with 8 bases between. Germline CDR1 reads SEHNR; CDR2 reads FQNEAQ (reference sequence). The CDR3 is 13 residues long. CDR3 coding DNA: TGTGCCAGCAGCGACAGGAGGAACACTGAAGCTTTCTTT. This gives the protein CASSDRRNTEAFF.

The chain links TRBV19 to TRBJ1-5, with D perhaps TRBD1 (5 bases). V lost 3 bases and J 7 bases, leaving 10 bases between the germline ends. The CDR3 totals 13 residues. Per germline, CDR1 LNHDA and CDR2 SQIVND (reference sequence). The CDR3 nucleotides read TGTGCCAGTAGTATTGGGCCAGGGCAGCCCCAGCATTTT. As protein: CASSIGPGQPQHF.

This chain links TRBV30 with TRBJ2-5, with TRBD2 matching 7 bases. Germline lookup yields CDR1 GTSNPN and CDR2 SVGIG (reference sequence). V shed 2 bases, J shed 7 bases, and the junction held 1 base outside the gene matches. This CDR3 is built from 11 residues. The CDR3 bases are TGTGCCTGGAGTTCGGGGGGGACCCAGTACTTC. This encodes CAWSSGGTQYF.

The V call is TRBV25-1, the J call TRBJ2-5; no clear D gene. Per the germline V gene, CDR1 is MGHDK and CDR2 is SYGVNS. There are 12 residues in the CDR3. V lost 4 bases to trimming and J lost 2 bases, with 5 bases between them. CDR3 region: CASSAVQETQYF. The CDR3 DNA follows: TGTGCCAGCAGTGCGGTACAAGAGACCCAGTACTTC.

This clone was counted a few times. The V and J genes are TRBV4-2 and TRBJ2-5; D possibly corresponds to TRBD1 (5 bases). V lost 0 bases, J lost 7 bases, and 15 bases lay in between. This CDR3 spans 15 amino acids. CDR1 and CDR2 from the germline V gene are LGHNA and YNFKEQ. The CDR3 loop is CASSQDPIVGATQYF. The CDR3 nucleotides read TGTGCCAGCAGCCAAGATCCTATTGTAGGGGCGACCCAGTACTTC.

This clone was counted only a few times. The gene calls are TRBV6-5 and TRBJ2-7; D ambiguous. CDR3 size: 14 residues. Germline assignment: CDR1 MNHEY and CDR2 SVGAGI. V gave up 5 bases and J gave up 0 bases, with 11 bases separating them. The CDR3 spells CASSIGPGSYEQYF. The CDR3 DNA reads TGTGCCAGCAGTATCGGACCGGGCTCCTACGAGCAGTACTTC.

The chain is built from TRBV5-1 and TRBJ2-5; 7 bases align to TRBD2. The germline V gene has CDR1 SGHRS and CDR2 YFSETQ. This CDR3 contains 15 residues. Trimming took 0 bases from V and 7 from J; bases not matched to a gene: 9. CDR3 nucleotides: TGCGCCAGCAGCTTGGAAGCGGGGCCGGGATCGACCCAGTACTTC. Translation gives CASSLEAGPGSTQYF.

The chain has TRBV4-3 and TRBJ1-2, with a tentative D call TRBD1 (5 bases). Per germline, CDR1 LGHNA and CDR2 YSLEER. The V gene lost 3 bases and the J gene lost 4 bases, with 12 bases spanning the gap. This CDR3 is built from 14 residues. CDR3: CASSQGDGTYGYTF. CDR3 DNA: TGCGCCAGCAGCCAGGGGGACGGAACCTATGGCTACACCTTC.

The V and J genes are TRBV5-6 and TRBJ1-5, with a weak D call TRBD1 (5 bases). V lost 0 bases and J 7 bases, leaving 14 bases between the germline ends. Germline-derived CDR1 and CDR2 are SGHDT and YYEEEE. The CDR3 runs to 15 residues. The CDR3, as DNA: TGTGCCAGCAGCTTGGGACAGCGAGTCGGCCAGCCCCAGCATTTT. Encoded protein: CASSLGQRVGQPQHF.

This clone came up a few times. V is TRBV4-1 and J is TRBJ2-7, with 9 bases aligning to TRBD2. CDR1 is MGHRA, CDR2 YSYEKL, per germline. There are 15 residues in the CDR3. J lost 4 bases, V lost 5 bases, and 9 bases had no gene match. CDR3 region: CASSLPGLARYEQYF. CDR3 in DNA: TGCGCCAGCAGCTTACCGGGACTAGCTAGATACGAGCAGTACTTC.

Points on this clone: An end of the junction does not agree with germline; a read error may underlie this. The chain has TRBV7-2 and TRBJ2-7, with 11 positions matching TRBD2. The CDR3 is made up of 15 amino acids. Germline CDR1 and CDR2: SGHTA and FQGNSA. The CDR3 reads CAISRSGGAAYEQYF. CDR3 DNA: TGTGCCATCAGCCGTAGCGGGGGGGCCGCCTACGAGCAGTACTTC.